The entry that follows covers one TCR beta chain sequence. The antigen is undetermined. At the deep level, the assay was run. Genomic DNA of every subset was divided equally among multiple immunoSEQ plates. Sequencing used immunoSEQ multiplex PCR; TCRdb keeps in-frame clones, though not all of them. Among approximately 2,000,000 clones, roughly 93% were seen once, and the ten largest hold about 1.7%. This record comes from a study of shared clonotypes between healthy human individuals. Study-level results: Blood was the sole source, and tissue repertoires probably differ.

CD8 cells classed as naive were CD45RO-negative and positively selected for CCR7, excluding terminally differentiated effector memory CD45RA+ cells. Adults of Caucasian background living in Nashville, Tennessee made up all donors. The receptor was isolated from a man aged 18 to 30 in good health. Some clones in this sample may be carry-over from other donors' samples. Sequencing was done on a sample of naive CD8+ T cells from PBMCs.

The CDR3 nucleotides are TGTGCCAGCAGTCCGGAACTGGGGAACACTGAAGCTTTCTTT. It encodes CASSPELGNTEAFF. The chain carries TRBV27 and TRBJ1-1, with D unresolved. The ends were cut back, 5 bases at V and 1 base at J, with 11 bases in the middle. Germline assignment: CDR1 MNHEY and CDR2 SMNVEV (reference sequence). This CDR3 spans 14 amino acids.